Listed below are T cell receptor beta chains from one sample, sequenced in a study of OX40 agonist ivuxolimab in advanced cancers. Generated by immunoSEQ multiplex PCR, the TCRdb table keeps only in-frame clones and is missing some. Of fewer than 95,000 clones listed, roughly 85% are singletons. Sequenced material: CD4+ or CD8+ T cells sorted from blood, taken in a trial of the OX40 agonist ivuxolimab. The receptor source for this set is an adult with an advanced solid tumor such as melanoma, head and neck, liver or kidney cancer. CDR3s include the opening cysteine and the closing phenylalanine or tryptophan. D genes are given only for firm matches. Part of the rows lack a size; the others show once, few, many or a class for expanded clones.

TRBV6-1	.	TRBJ1-5	.	CASRGGGSNQPQHF	TGTGCCTCTAGGGGGGGAGGTAGCAATCAGCCCCAGCATTTT
TRBV19	.	TRBJ1-4	.	CASRRTERNEKLFF	TGTGCCAGTAGGCGGACAGAGCGAAATGAAAAACTGTTTTTT
TRBV7-2	.	TRBJ1-4	.	CASSPTPATNEKLFF	TGTGCCAGCAGCCCAACACCTGCAACTAATGAAAAACTGTTTTTT
TRBV28	TRBD1	TRBJ2-7	.	CASSYGTGGFLGEQYF	TGTGCCAGCAGCTATGGGACAGGGGGATTTTTGGGGGAGCAGTACTTC
TRBV4-3	.	TRBJ1-4	.	CASSQGDDQRGKLFF	TGCGCCAGCAGCCAAGGAGACGATCAGAGGGGAAAACTGTTTTTT
TRBV6-5	.	TRBJ2-5	.	CASRSGLGSQETQYF	TGTGCCAGCAGGTCGGGATTGGGGAGCCAAGAGACCCAGTACTTC
TRBV6-1	TRBD1	TRBJ1-5	once	CASSGGRVTGAASNQPQHF	TGTGCCAGCAGTGGAGGCCGCGTGACAGGGGCCGCTAGCAATCAGCCCCAGCATTTT
TRBV5-1	TRBD1	TRBJ1-2	.	CASSAGTGMGYTF	TGCGCCAGCAGCGCCGGGACAGGGATGGGCTACACCTTC
TRBV4-2	.	TRBJ1-6	.	CASSQDRIYNSPLHF	TGTGCCAGCAGCCAAGATCGAATATATAATTCACCCCTCCACTTT
TRBV5-1	TRBD2	TRBJ2-5	.	CASSPGTIAQETQYF	TGCGCCAGCAGCCCCGGGACTATCGCTCAAGAGACCCAGTACTTC
TRBV5-6	.	TRBJ2-5	.	CASSLTSGTGETQYF	TGTGCCAGCAGCTTGACCTCGGGGACTGGAGAGACCCAGTACTTC
TRBV5-6	TRBD1	TRBJ1-2	.	CASSPGQGRYGYTF	TGTGCCAGCAGCCCCGGACAGGGTCGCTATGGCTACACCTTC
TRBV27	.	TRBJ1-4	once	CASSPHTGTEKLFF	TGTGCCAGCAGTCCCCATACAGGGACTGAAAAACTGTTTTTT
TRBV6-6	TRBD1	TRBJ2-7	.	CASSRQGGGYEQYF	TGTGCCAGCAGTAGACAGGGTGGAGGCTACGAGCAGTACTTC
TRBV2	.	TRBJ2-7	.	CASSEGASYEQYF	TGTGCCAGCAGTGAAGGGGCCTCCTACGAGCAGTACTTC
TRBV9	.	TRBJ1-1	.	CASSVEQGNTEAFF	TGTGCCAGCAGCGTAGAACAGGGGAACACTGAAGCTTTCTTT
TRBV29-1	.	TRBJ1-2	.	CSVEGVSGGLNYGYTF	TGCAGCGTTGAAGGAGTGTCGGGGGGTTTGAACTATGGCTACACCTTC
TRBV5-5	TRBD1	TRBJ2-1	.	CASSVGQGDEQFF	TGTGCCAGCAGCGTCGGACAGGGTGATGAGCAGTTCTTC
TRBV7-2	TRBD1	TRBJ2-3	once	CASSLDRGTDTQYF	TGTGCCAGCAGCTTAGACAGGGGAACAGATACGCAGTATTTT
TRBV5-6	TRBD2	TRBJ2-1	.	CASSLGAGGSNEQFF	TGTGCCAGCAGCCTCGGAGCGGGGGGCTCGAATGAGCAGTTCTTC
TRBV27	.	TRBJ2-7	.	CASSPRIGLSYEQYF	TGTGCCAGCAGTCCAAGGATCGGATTGAGCTACGAGCAGTACTTC
TRBV7-3	TRBD2	TRBJ2-3	once	CASSPTSGGTDTQYF	TGTGCCAGCAGCCCGACTAGCGGGGGTACAGATACGCAGTATTTT
TRBV5-1	.	TRBJ2-2	.	CASSPDTITGELFF	TGCGCCAGCAGCCCCGACACAATCACCGGGGAGCTGTTTTTT
TRBV7-2	.	TRBJ2-5	.	CASSLRVVEETQYF	TGTGCCAGCAGCTTAAGGGTGGTTGAAGAGACCCAGTACTTC
TRBV5-1	TRBD1	TRBJ2-7	.	CASSLGSGTGFSYEQYF	TGCGCCAGCAGCTTGGGAAGTGGGACAGGGTTTTCCTACGAGCAGTACTTC
TRBV4-1	.	TRBJ1-3	.	CASSQGMDGYSGNTIYF	TGCGCCAGCAGCCAAGGAATGGACGGATACTCTGGAAACACCATATATTTT
TRBV7-9	TRBD1	TRBJ1-2	.	CASSGQGYGYTF	TGTGCCAGCAGCGGACAGGGCTATGGCTACACCTTC
TRBV25-1	TRBD1	TRBJ1-5	.	CASSERDRDEQPQHF	TGTGCCAGCAGTGAAAGGGACAGGGATGAACAGCCCCAGCATTTT